The 18 T cell receptor beta chains below all came from one sample that was sequenced in a study of cytomegalovirus exposure and HLA in healthy donors. The PCR had 60 Vbeta and 13 Jbeta primers. Repertoires were generated with immunoSEQ multiplex PCR, while TCRdb's copy carries only in-frame clones and drops some. The sample consists of about 180,000 clones, roughly 82% of them appearing once. Sequenced: PBMCs. The receptors were sampled from a woman aged 50 to 65 in good health and CMV-seronegative.

CDR3 sequence reads: CSVYRGGETQYF. The CDR3 coding sequence is TGCAGCGTTTACAGGGGGGGGGAGACCCAGTACTTC. The chain links TRBV29-1 to TRBJ2-5, with D tentatively TRBD1 (8 bases). CDR3 length: 12 amino acids. Looked up from germline, CDR1 is SQVTM and CDR2 is ANQGSEA. Trimming cost V 5 bases and J 5 bases, with 12 bases left between them.

The chain uses TRBV6-1 and TRBJ1-6; possibly TRBD1 for D (5 bases). The V and J ends lost 6 bases and 9 bases respectively, with 18 bases between them. The CDR3 runs to 15 residues. The germline V gene encodes CDR1 MNHNS and CDR2 SASEGT. CDR3 protein: CASSPGGQGGSPLHF. The CDR3 DNA reads TGTGCCAGCAGCCCGGGTGGGCAGGGTGGTTCACCCCTCCACTTT.

The rearrangement uses TRBV28 and TRBJ1-1; D is perhaps TRBD1 (5 bases). Germline CDR1 reads MDHEN; CDR2 reads SYDVKM. Trimming shortened V by 3 bases and J by 4 bases, and 9 bases separated the two germline ends. This CDR3 has 13 residues. CDR3 DNA sequence: TGTGCCAGCAGTTTGGGGGGTATCACTGAAGCTTTCTTT. It translates to CASSLGGITEAFF. The full variable domain, its missing parts supplied by reference TRBV28 and TRBJ1-1, is DVKVTQSSRYLVKRTGEKVFLECVQDMDHENMFWYRQDPGLGLRLIYFSYDVKMKEKGDIPEGYSVSREKKERFSLILESASTNQTSMYLCASSLGGITEAFFGQGTRLTVV.

Only one count was recorded for this clone. The rearrangement joins TRBV27 to TRBJ1-5, with D possibly matching TRBD1 (5 bases). V was pared by 3 bases and J by 3 bases, with 18 bases between. The CDR3 has 17 residues. CDR1 and CDR2 (germline): MNHEY, SMNVEV (reference sequence). CDR3 residues: CASSFWGTPPFNQPQHF. CDR3 nucleotides: TGTGCCAGCAGTTTCTGGGGCACACCGCCGTTCAATCAGCCCCAGCATTTT.

The rearrangement joins TRBV11-2 to TRBJ1-4; D is perhaps TRBD1 (5 bases). This CDR3 is built from 14 residues. The V end lost 9 bases, the J end lost 2 bases, and 13 bases lay between the germline ends. Germline V gives CDR1 SGHAT, CDR2 FQNNGV. The chain's CDR3 is CARNTGSTNEKLFF. The CDR3 region has the DNA TGTGCCAGGAATACAGGTTCGACTAATGAAAAACTGTTTTTT.

This chain joins TRBV19 and TRBJ1-2; 10 bases are shared with TRBD1. The J segment lost 6 bases and the V segment lost 8 bases, leaving 12 bases of the junction unmatched. This CDR3 is built from 15 residues. Germline V gives CDR1 LNHDA, CDR2 SQIVND (reference sequence). CDR3 sequence reads: CASANDRGRLHGYTF. The DNA for the CDR3 is TGTGCCAGTGCTAATGACAGGGGGCGTTTACATGGCTACACCTTC.

This chain connects TRBV18 to TRBJ2-7; TRBD1 matches 9 bases. This CDR3 has 15 residues. The V gene end was trimmed by 1 base and the J gene end by 6 bases; junction bases not matched to a gene: 7. Germline CDR1 and CDR2: KGHSH and LQKENI. In DNA form, the CDR3 reads TGTGCCAGCTCACCACTCCCGACAGGGGGAAGCGAGCAGTACTTC. This gives the protein CASSPLPTGGSEQYF.

The chain combines TRBV11-3 with TRBJ2-7; D possibly corresponds to TRBD2 (5 bases). The CDR3 length is 13 residues. V lost 2 bases and J 3 bases, leaving 8 bases between the germline ends. Germline assignment: CDR1 SGHNT and CDR2 YENEEA. CDR3 coding DNA: TGTGCCAGCAGCTTAAGCGGAAACTACGAGCAGTACTTC. Translation gives CASSLSGNYEQYF.

V and J are TRBV27 and TRBJ2-5; the match to TRBD2 covers 9 bases. The CDR3 loop spans 17 amino acids. After removal of 0 bases from V and 5 bases from J, the junction contained 10 bases not matched to a gene. The germline gives CDR1 MNHEY, CDR2 SMNVEV (reference sequence). In nucleotides, the CDR3 is TGTGCCAGCAGTTTATCGGGGCTAGCGGGGTTCCGGGAGACCCAGTACTTC. Translation gives CASSLSGLAGFRETQYF.

In DNA, the CDR3 is TGTGCCAGCAGTTTATTGGGACTAGCGGCCTACGAGCAGTACTTC. Residues: CASSLLGLAAYEQYF. The V call is TRBV28, the J call TRBJ2-7, with 11 bases lining up with TRBD2. The CDR3 covers 15 residues. Per germline, CDR1 MDHEN and CDR2 SYDVKM. With 1 base clipped from V and 2 bases from J, the junction kept 1 base outside the gene matches.

J is TRBJ2-1 and V is TRBV11-2; TRBD2 is a possible D gene (5 bases). V dropped 5 bases and J dropped 5 bases, with 7 bases sitting between them. The CDR3 loop spans 12 amino acids. Germline-derived CDR1 and CDR2 are SGHAT and FQNNGV. CDR3 amino acids: CASSLGNNEQFF. Written as DNA, the CDR3 is TGTGCCAGCAGCCTCGGGAACAATGAGCAGTTCTTC.

This chain uses TRBV19 with TRBJ1-2; 10 bases line up with TRBD1. Germline V gives CDR1 LNHDA, CDR2 SQIVND (reference sequence). Germline trimming cut 7 bases from V and 2 bases from J; bases unmatched to any gene: 4. The length of the CDR3 is 14 residues. The DNA of the CDR3 is TGTGCCAGTATACAGACAGGGGGCAACTATGGCTACACCTTC. The encoded protein is CASIQTGGNYGYTF.

V usage is TRBV28 and J usage is TRBJ1-5; tentative D call: TRBD1 (5 bases). Germline lookup yields CDR1 MDHEN and CDR2 SYDVKM. V was shortened by 7 bases and J by 0 bases, with 16 bases between the two germline ends. CDR3 length: 16 residues. The CDR3 DNA reads TGTGCCAGCACCCTCCCTTCGGGGGATAGCAATCAGCCCCAGCATTTT. It translates to CASTLPSGDSNQPQHF.

The chain is built from TRBV27 and TRBJ1-4, with D maybe TRBD1 (5 bases). CDR3 length: 16 residues. Between the trimmed V and J ends, which lost 3 bases and 6 bases, there was a span of 17 bases. Germline values: CDR1 MNHEY, CDR2 SMNVEV (reference sequence). The DNA for the CDR3 is TGTGCCAGCAGTTTCCGAGGTAGGAGGGGCGATGAAAAACTGTTTTTT. Translated: CASSFRGRRGDEKLFF.

This clone has just a few counts. This sequence joins TRBV7-2 and TRBJ2-7; perhaps TRBD1 as D (6 bases). This CDR3 is built from 15 residues. The ends were cut back, 1 base at V and 3 bases at J, with 13 bases in the middle. Germline CDR1 is SGHTA and CDR2 is FQGNSA. In DNA, the CDR3 is TGTGCCAGCAGCTTAGGTTGGGGGCAGATCTACGAGCAGTACTTC. It encodes CASSLGWGQIYEQYF.

CDR3 protein: CASSVTASSTDTQYF. The CDR3 DNA sequence: TGTGCCAGCAGTGTGACAGCCAGCTCCACAGATACGCAGTATTTT. The chain carries TRBV6-1 and TRBJ2-3; a possible D gene is TRBD1 (5 bases). From germline, CDR1 is MNHNS and CDR2 SASEGT. Trimming pared 4 bases from V and 2 bases from J, leaving 13 bases between. The CDR3 covers 15 residues.

J is TRBJ2-1 and V is TRBV6-1, with 12 bases matching TRBD2. V shed 1 base and J 2 bases; nucleotides not matched to a gene: 0. Germline loops: CDR1 MNHNS, CDR2 SASEGT. There are 16 residues in the CDR3. CDR3 sequence: CASSEGTSGTYNEQFF. The CDR3 DNA reads as TGTGCCAGCAGTGAAGGGACTAGCGGGACCTACAATGAGCAGTTCTTC.

The chain joins TRBV25-1 to TRBJ1-1; D is ambiguous. This CDR3 is 14 amino acids long. Germline lookup yields CDR1 MGHDK and CDR2 SYGVNS. Between the trimmed V and J ends, which lost 5 bases and 0 bases, there was a span of 10 bases. CDR3 region: CASSPGGMNTEAFF. For the CDR3, the DNA is TGTGCCAGCAGTCCAGGAGGCATGAACACTGAAGCTTTCTTT.